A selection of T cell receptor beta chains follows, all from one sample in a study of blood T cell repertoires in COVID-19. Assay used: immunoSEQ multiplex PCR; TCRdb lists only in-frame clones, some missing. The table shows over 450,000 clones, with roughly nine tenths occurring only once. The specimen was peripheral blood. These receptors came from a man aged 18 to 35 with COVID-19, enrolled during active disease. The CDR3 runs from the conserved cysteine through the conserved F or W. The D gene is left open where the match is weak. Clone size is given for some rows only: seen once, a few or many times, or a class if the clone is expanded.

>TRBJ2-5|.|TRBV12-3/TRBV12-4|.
TGTGCCAGCAGTTTAGCGCGTATCGGTGCACCGTACTTC
CASSLARIGAPYF
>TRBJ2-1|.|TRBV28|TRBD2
TGTGCCAGCAGCCGACCGGGACTAGCGGGGGGGAATGAGCAGTTCTTC
CASSRPGLAGGNEQFF
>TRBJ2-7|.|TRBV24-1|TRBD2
TGTGCCACCAGTGACCCAGCCGGGACTAGCGGTTACGAGCAGTACTTC
CATSDPAGTSGYEQYF
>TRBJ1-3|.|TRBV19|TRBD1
TGTGCCAGTACCCTCGACAGGGCCAGAGGAAACACCATATATTTT
CASTLDRARGNTIYF
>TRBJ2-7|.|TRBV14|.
TGTGCCAGCAGCCAAGGAATGGGACTCCGCATCCAGTACTTC
CASSQGMGLRIQYF
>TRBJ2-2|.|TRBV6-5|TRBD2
TGTGCCAGCAGTCCCCGGGTAGCGGGGCCCGGGGAGCTGTTTTTT
CASSPRVAGPGELFF
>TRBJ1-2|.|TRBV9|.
TGTGCCAGCAGCGTAGACCGGGGTAACTATGGCTACACCTTC
CASSVDRGNYGYTF
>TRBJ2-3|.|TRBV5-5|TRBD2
TGTGCCAGCAGATTGGCGGGAGAAGATACGCAGTATTTT
CASRLAGEDTQYF
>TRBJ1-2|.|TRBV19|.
TGTGCCAGTAGTCTCTCCAGGACTCAAGGCTACACCTTC
CASSLSRTQGYTF
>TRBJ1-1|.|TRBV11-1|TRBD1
TGTGCCAGCACTTTGGACAGGGAAGCTTTCTTT
CASTLDREAFF
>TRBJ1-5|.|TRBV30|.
TGTGCCTGGAGTGTGGACAGTATCCAGCCCCAGCATTTT
CAWSVDSIQPQHF
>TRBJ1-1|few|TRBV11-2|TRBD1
TGTGCCAGCAGCTTAGGTCACAGGGGTTACACTGAAGCTTTCTTT
CASSLGHRGYTEAFF
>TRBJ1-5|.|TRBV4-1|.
TGCGCCAGCAGCCAAGATGACGGGCCAGGGCATCAGCCCCAGCATTTT
CASSQDDGPGHQPQHF
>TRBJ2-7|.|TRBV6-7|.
TGTGCCAGCAGTTCCCCCGCTACGGGAGTGACGGGCGAGCAGTACTTC
CASSSPATGVTGEQYF
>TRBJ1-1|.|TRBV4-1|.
TGCGCCAGCAGCCTCCAGGGGCAGGGAAGCCGAACTGAAGCTTTCTTT
CASSLQGQGSRTEAFF
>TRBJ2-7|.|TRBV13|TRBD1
TGTGCCAGCAGTAGACAGGGGTTCCACGAGCAGTACTTC
CASSRQGFHEQYF
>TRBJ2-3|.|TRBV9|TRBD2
TGTGCCAGCAGGCCAGCGGGAACCGCCACAGATACGCAGTATTTT
CASRPAGTATDTQYF
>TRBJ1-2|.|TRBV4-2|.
TGTGCCAGCAGCCAAGGTCGGGCCAGGGCCTATGGCTACACCTTC
CASSQGRARAYGYTF
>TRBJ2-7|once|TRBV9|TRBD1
TGTGCCAGCAGCGTAGGAGGACAGGGACACGAGCAGTACTTC
CASSVGGQGHEQYF
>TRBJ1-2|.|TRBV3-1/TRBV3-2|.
TGTGCCAGCAGCCAAGAATCAGGGGTTAGGGGCTACACCTTC
CASSQESGVRGYTF
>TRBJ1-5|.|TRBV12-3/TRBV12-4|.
TGTGCCAGCAGTTTGGGGCAGGGCAAGGTGGATTTT
CASSLGQGKVDF
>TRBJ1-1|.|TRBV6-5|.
TGTGCCAGCAGTCGGGGGGCCCGCACTGAAGCTTTCTTT
CASSRGARTEAFF
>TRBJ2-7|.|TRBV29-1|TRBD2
TGCAGCGTTCAGCTTTTCGGGACTAGCGGGAGTCTCTCCTACGAGCAGTACTTC
CSVQLFGTSGSLSYEQYF
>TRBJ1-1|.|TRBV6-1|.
TGTGCCAGCAGTGAAGCGGCAGGGCTGTTGGGGCCCTTT
CASSEAAGLLGPF
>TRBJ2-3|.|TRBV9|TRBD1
TGTGCCAGCAGCGTAACAGGGGGCCAAGGTTTCACAGATACGCAGTATTTT
CASSVTGGQGFTDTQYF
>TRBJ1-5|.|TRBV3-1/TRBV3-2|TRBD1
TGTGCCAGCAGCCAGGGGACAGTAAGTCAGCCCCAGCATTTT
CASSQGTVSQPQHF
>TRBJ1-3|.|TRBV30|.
TGTGCCTGGAGTCCCTCCTCTGGAAACACCATATATTTT
CAWSPSSGNTIYF
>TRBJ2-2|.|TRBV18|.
TGTGCCAGCTCACACCAGCAGGGGAGCGGGGAGCTGTTTTTT
CASSHQQGSGELFF
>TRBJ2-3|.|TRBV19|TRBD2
TGTGCCAGTAGTTTGGGACTAGCGGATACGCAGTATTTT
CASSLGLADTQYF
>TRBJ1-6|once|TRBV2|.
TGTGCCAGCAGTGGGACTGCGGCCTATAATTCACCCCTCCACTTT
CASSGTAAYNSPLHF
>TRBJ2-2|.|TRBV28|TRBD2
TGTGCCAGCAGCCAACATCGGGACTACGCGAACACCGGGGAGCTGTTTTTT
CASSQHRDYANTGELFF
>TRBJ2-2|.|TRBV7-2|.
TGTGCCAGCAGCTCCCTGGGTATTTCTGCGGGCGGGGAGCTGTTTTTT
CASSSLGISAGGELFF
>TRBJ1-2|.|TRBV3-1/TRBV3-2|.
TGTGCCAGCAGTTCAATAGGCTGGAGGGGGGGTTTGAAGTATGGCTACACCTTC
CASSSIGWRGGLKYGYTF
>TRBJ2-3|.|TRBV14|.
TGTGCCAGCAGCCACCGTAAAAAGACTTTCACAGATACGCAGTATTTT
CASSHRKKTFTDTQYF
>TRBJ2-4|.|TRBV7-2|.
TGTGCCAGCAGCTTGGGTCTACAGGGTCAGCACATTCAGTACTTC
CASSLGLQGQHIQYF